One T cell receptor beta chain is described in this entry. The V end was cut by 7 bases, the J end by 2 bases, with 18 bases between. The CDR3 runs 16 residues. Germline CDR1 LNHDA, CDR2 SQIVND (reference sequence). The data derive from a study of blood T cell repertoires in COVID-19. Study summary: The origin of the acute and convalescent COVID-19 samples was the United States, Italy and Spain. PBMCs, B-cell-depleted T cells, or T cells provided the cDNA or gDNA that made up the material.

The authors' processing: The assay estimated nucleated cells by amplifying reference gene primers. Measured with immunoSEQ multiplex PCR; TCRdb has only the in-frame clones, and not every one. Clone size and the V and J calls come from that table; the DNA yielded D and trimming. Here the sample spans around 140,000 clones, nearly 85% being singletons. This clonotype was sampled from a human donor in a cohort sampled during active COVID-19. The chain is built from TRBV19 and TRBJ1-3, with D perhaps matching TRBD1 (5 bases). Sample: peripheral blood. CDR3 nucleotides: TGTGCCAGTACTCCCCGGGGGACTCTTGCTGGAAACACCATATATTTT. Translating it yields CASTPRGTLAGNTIYF. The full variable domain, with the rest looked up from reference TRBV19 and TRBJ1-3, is DGGITQSPKYLFRKEGQNVTLSCEQNLNHDAMYWYRQDPGQGLRLIYYSQIVNDFQKGDIAEGYSVSREKKESFPLTVTSAQKNPTAFYLCASTPRGTLAGNTIYFGEGSWLTVV.